The 5 T cell receptor beta chains listed next were all sequenced from one sample in a study of blood T cell repertoires in COVID-19. Measured with immunoSEQ multiplex PCR; TCRdb has only the in-frame clones, and not every one. The table has 220,000 or so clones, approximately 78% seen once. The specimen was peripheral blood. The source is a woman older than 75 with COVID-19, enrolled during active disease.

This clone was counted between two and nine times. The V gene is TRBV3-1 (or the pseudogene TRBV3-2), the J gene TRBJ2-2; 14 bases align to TRBD2. V was clipped by 4 bases and J by 5 bases; unmatched bases: 6. Germline V gene sequence: CDR1 LGHDT, CDR2 YNNKEL (reference sequence). CDR3 size: 17 residues. CDR3 sequence (DNA): TGTGCCAGCAGCCGATCAGGACTAGCGGGGGGTACCGGGGAGCTGTTTTTT. Encoded protein: CASSRSGLAGGTGELFF.

The genes are TRBV30 and TRBJ2-7; TRBD2 agrees at 9 bases. This CDR3 has 17 residues. Trimming removed 1 base from V and 2 bases from J; junction bases left unmatched: 12. Germline values: CDR1 GTSNPN, CDR2 SVGIG (reference sequence). CDR3 bases: TGTGCCTGGAGTGGGGACGTAAGGACTAGCGTACCCTACGAGCAGTACTTC. It encodes CAWSGDVRTSVPYEQYF.

V usage is TRBV10-2 and J usage is TRBJ1-5, with D perhaps TRBD1 (5 bases). With 6 bases removed from V and 6 bases from J, the gap between germline ends came to 18 bases. The CDR3 totals 15 residues. Germline CDR1 reads WSHSY; CDR2 reads SAAADI. This CDR3 is CASRPRDGGLQPQHF. The CDR3 DNA follows: TGCGCCAGCAGACCCCGGGACGGGGGACTTCAGCCCCAGCATTTT.

This CDR3 reads CATSRVSPGTSGRNEQFF. The CDR3 region has the DNA TGTGCCACCAGCAGAGTCTCCCCCGGGACTAGCGGGAGAAATGAGCAGTTCTTC. The chain is built from TRBV15 and TRBJ2-1; 14 bases agree with TRBD2. After removal of 1 base from V and 7 bases from J, the junction contained 9 bases not matched to a gene. CDR1 is LNHNV and CDR2 is YYDKDF in the germline V gene (reference sequence). The CDR3 spans 18 residues.

The chain recombines TRBV5-4 with TRBJ1-5; 9 bases map to TRBD1. Germline V lookup: CDR1 SGHNT, CDR2 YYREEE (reference sequence). The CDR3 is 15 residues long. J lost 3 bases, V lost 4 bases, and 5 bases had no gene match. This chain's CDR3 is CASSKGQGHNQPQHF. The DNA of the CDR3 is TGTGCCAGCAGCAAGGGACAGGGCCACAATCAGCCCCAGCATTTT.